Presented here are 18 T cell receptor beta chains from one specimen sequenced in a study of T cell responses to AZD1222 COVID-19 vaccine. Produced via immunoSEQ multiplex PCR; TCRdb's table is partial and in-frame only. This table holds approximately 150,000 clones, over 90% found once. This specimen consisted of peripheral blood, obtained on day 0 of AZD1222 vaccination. Receptors originate from an adult in good health.

The chain carries TRBV18 and TRBJ1-1; maybe TRBD1 (5 bases). Germline lookup yields CDR1 KGHSH and CDR2 LQKENI. This CDR3 has 13 residues. Trimming shortened V by 6 bases and J by 8 bases, and 16 bases separated the two germline ends. As DNA, the CDR3 is TGTGCCAGCTCCCAGGGACCTCGTTCCGAAGCTTTCTTT. This encodes CASSQGPRSEAFF.

This sequence joins TRBV7-2 and TRBJ2-1, with 11 bases fitting TRBD2. This CDR3 spans 16 amino acids. The J segment lost 4 bases and the V segment lost 0 bases, leaving 2 bases of the junction unmatched. Germline V gene lookup returns CDR1 SGHTA and CDR2 FQGNSA. This chain's CDR3 is CASSLAASGGYNEQFF. DNA for the CDR3: TGTGCCAGCAGCTTAGCAGCTAGCGGGGGGTACAATGAGCAGTTCTTC.

The gene calls are TRBV27 and TRBJ2-7, with 10 bases fitting TRBD2. This CDR3 has 18 residues. CDR1 is MNHEY, CDR2 SMNVEV, per germline (reference sequence). The trim removed 0 bases at V and 3 bases at J, leaving 11 bases unmatched. The CDR3 spells CASSLSSGRASFFYEQYF. The CDR3, as DNA: TGTGCCAGCAGTTTATCAAGCGGGAGGGCCTCGTTTTTCTACGAGCAGTACTTC.

The rearrangement joins TRBV30 to TRBJ1-2; D is undetermined. V lost 3 bases to trimming and J lost 2 bases, with 16 bases between them. The CDR3 is 15 residues long. CDR1 and CDR2 from the germline V gene are GTSNPN and SVGIG (reference sequence). The CDR3 region is CAWRGRFQRNYGYTF. The CDR3 DNA reads as TGTGCCTGGAGGGGTCGCTTCCAGCGGAACTATGGCTACACCTTC.

Regarding this clone: Within the sample, other DNA sequences also encode this same CDR3. The chain is built from TRBV10-3 and TRBJ2-7; D uncertain. The CDR3 is 11 residues long. The germline CDR1 and CDR2 sequences are ENHRY and SYGVKD. Trimming left V 2 bases short and J 7 bases short, with 6 bases between. In DNA form, the CDR3 reads TGTGCCATCAGTGAGCTTGGGGAGCAGTACTTC. Protein sequence: CAISELGEQYF.

This chain joins TRBV2 and TRBJ2-7; 10 positions match TRBD1. Germline CDR1 and CDR2: SNHLY and FYNNEI. V trimming: 4 bases; J trimming: 5 bases; junction bases outside the gene matches: 5. The CDR3 totals 14 residues. The CDR3 region has the DNA TGTGCCAGCAGTGCCCGGGACAGGGGTAACGAGCAGTACTTC. It specifies CASSARDRGNEQYF. Full variable domain (rest looked up from reference TRBV2 and TRBJ2-7): EPEVTQTPSHQVTQMGQEVILRCVPISNHLYFYWYRQILGQKVEFLVSFYNNEISEKSEIFDDQFSVERPDGSNFTLKIRSTKLEDSAMYFCASSARDRGNEQYFGPGTRLTVT.

The CDR3 protein is CASSPGQVANEKLFF. The CDR3 bases are TGTGCCAGCTCACCGGGACAGGTGGCTAATGAAAAACTGTTTTTT. The J gene is TRBJ1-4, the V gene TRBV18, with 8 bases that match TRBD1. V shed 3 bases, J shed 3 bases, and the junction held 3 bases outside the gene matches. The CDR3 runs 15 residues. Germline CDR1 KGHSH, CDR2 LQKENI.

V is TRBV19 and J is TRBJ2-7; D remains ambiguous. CDR1 is LNHDA, CDR2 SQIVND, per germline (reference sequence). This CDR3 contains 14 residues. The germline V and J ends were trimmed by 3 bases and 0 bases, with 9 bases remaining between them. The CDR3: CASSIQRFSYEQYF. CDR3 DNA sequence: TGTGCCAGTAGTATTCAACGGTTCTCCTACGAGCAGTACTTC.

The chain couples TRBV7-8 to TRBJ1-3; D ambiguous. Germline V gives CDR1 SGHVS, CDR2 FQNEAQ. This CDR3 has 13 amino acids. Trimming stripped 5 bases from V and 0 bases from J, with 5 bases between. The CDR3 protein is CASSESSGNTIYF. The CDR3 coding sequence is TGTGCCAGCAGCGAGAGCTCTGGAAACACCATATATTTT.

This rearrangement joins TRBV19 to TRBJ1-1, with D perhaps TRBD1 (6 bases). Trimming removed 1 base at V and 2 bases at J, with 8 bases between. The germline V gene encodes CDR1 LNHDA and CDR2 SQIVND (reference sequence). The CDR3 extends over 14 amino acids. The CDR3 DNA reads as TGTGCCAGTAGTATAGGGGGGGCTAACACTGAAGCTTTCTTT. This translates into CASSIGGANTEAFF.

The rearrangement uses TRBV3-1 (or the pseudogene TRBV3-2) and TRBJ2-3; 8 nucleotides line up with TRBD2. The CDR3 is 16 residues long. V shed 2 bases and J 4 bases; nucleotides not matched to a gene: 8. The germline CDR1 and CDR2 sequences are LGHDT and YNNKEL (reference sequence). CDR3 coding DNA: TGTGCCAGCAGCCAAATTGGGACTAGTACTTCAGATACGCAGTATTTT. The encoded protein is CASSQIGTSTSDTQYF.

This clone was recorded only once. The chain couples TRBV2 to TRBJ2-2, with 7 nucleotides matching TRBD1. The CDR3 length is 13 residues. From germline, CDR1 is SNHLY and CDR2 FYNNEI. V dropped 8 bases and J dropped 1; count of bases not matched to a gene: 1. CDR3 in amino acids: CASGTENTGELFF. The DNA of the CDR3 is TGTGCCAGCGGGACAGAGAACACCGGGGAGCTGTTTTTT. Drawing the rest from reference TRBV2 and TRBJ2-2, the complete variable domain is EPEVTQTPSHQVTQMGQEVILRCVPISNHLYFYWYRQILGQKVEFLVSFYNNEISEKSEIFDDQFSVERPDGSNFTLKIRSTKLEDSAMYFCASGTENTGELFFGEGSRLTVL.

This clone was counted a single time. The gene calls are TRBV9 and TRBJ1-1; possibly TRBD1 for D (6 bases). The CDR3 covers 14 residues. The V end lost 0 bases, the J end lost 10 bases, and 16 bases lay between the germline ends. Germline CDR1 reads SGDLS; CDR2 reads YYNGEE. CDR3 residues: CASSVDPARGRAFF. The CDR3 DNA reads TGTGCCAGCAGCGTAGACCCCGCCAGGGGAAGAGCTTTCTTT. The full variable domain, completed using reference TRBV9 and TRBJ1-1, is DSGVTQTPKHLITATGQRVTLRCSPRSGDLSVYWYQQSLDQGLQFLIQYYNGEERAKGNILERFSAQQFPDLHSELNLSSLELGDSALYFCASSVDPARGRAFFGQGTRLTVV.

The rearrangement joins TRBV29-1 to TRBJ1-1; D is uncertain. The germline V and J ends were trimmed by 4 bases and 5 bases, with 14 bases remaining between them. The germline V gene encodes CDR1 SQVTM and CDR2 ANQGSEA. The CDR3 extends over 13 amino acids. CDR3 amino acids: CSVGVTGGTEAFF. The DNA of the CDR3 is TGCAGCGTTGGGGTCACGGGCGGAACTGAAGCTTTCTTT. Together with reference TRBV29-1 and TRBJ1-1, the CDR3 gives the full variable domain: SAVISQKPSRDICQRGTSLTIQCQVDSQVTMMFWYRQQPGQSLTLIATANQGSEATYESGFVIDKFPISRPNLTFSTLTVSNMSPEDSSIYLCSVGVTGGTEAFFGQGTRLTVV.

The V gene is TRBV10-3, the J gene TRBJ2-5; no reliable D call. This CDR3 contains 12 residues. V lost 2 bases and J 5 bases, leaving 6 bases between the germline ends. Germline assignment: CDR1 ENHRY and CDR2 SYGVKD. CDR3 protein: CAISEGTETQYF. Written as DNA, the CDR3 is TGTGCCATCAGTGAGGGTACGGAGACCCAGTACTTC.

There are a few counts of this clone. This chain's CDR3 is CASSELLALETQYF. CDR3 DNA: TGTGCCAGCAGTGAGCTACTAGCATTGGAGACCCAGTACTTC. The chain combines TRBV6-1 with TRBJ2-5; D is perhaps TRBD2 (6 bases). Trimming shortened V by 3 bases and J by 5 bases, and 13 bases separated the two germline ends. The germline V gene has CDR1 MNHNS and CDR2 SASEGT. The CDR3 has 14 amino acids.

The CDR3 nucleotides read TGTGCCAGTAGCCTCGGAGCGGGGGGAGGAACCGGGGAGCTGTTTTTT. Translating gives CASSLGAGGGTGELFF. This chain joins TRBV19 and TRBJ2-2, with 9 bases matching TRBD2. Germline V gene sequence: CDR1 LNHDA, CDR2 SQIVND (reference sequence). This CDR3 has 16 residues. With V trimmed by 6 bases and J by 5 bases, 10 bases remained unmatched.

A note on this clone: The junction departs from the called germline gene at one end, perhaps through a read error. The V and J genes are TRBV6-7 and TRBJ1-6, with D unclear. TRBV6-7 is given ORF status, its function remaining uncertain. The CDR3 has 15 residues. The CDR3 loop reads CASSYPLYTAKSVNF. CDR3 DNA: TGTGCCAGCAGTTACCCCTTATACACAGCCAAGAGTGTTAACTTT.